This entry lists 6 T cell receptor beta chains sequenced from one sample in a study of Tregs in tolerant kidney transplant recipients. Sequenced by immunoSEQ multiplex PCR; TCRdb stores in-frame clones only, minus some. This repertoire shows 75,000 to 100,000 clones, 93% found once; its top ten account for around 1.5%. Related graft donors supplied nonmyeloablative bone marrow transplants, and mixed chimerism was transient. The sample consisted of CD4+ T cells from blood (PBMCs), taken 12 months after the transplant. These receptor sequences come from a human patient who received a combined kidney and bone marrow transplant. Some of the T cells may derive from the graft donor.

The chain joins TRBV2 to TRBJ2-5; 12 bases match TRBD2. The CDR3 totals 14 residues. The germline V gene has CDR1 SNHLY and CDR2 FYNNEI. Trimming took 10 bases from V and 11 from J; bases not matched to a gene: 14. CDR3 region: CATKRLAGVGEQYF. The CDR3 nucleotides are TGTGCCACGAAAAGACTAGCGGGAGTGGGAGAGCAGTACTTC. The full variable domain, with the rest looked up from reference TRBV2 and TRBJ2-5, is EPEVTQTPSHQVTQMGQEVILRCVPISNHLYFYWYRQILGQKVEFLVSFYNNEISEKSEIFDDQFSVERPDGSNFTLKIRSTKLEDSAMYFCATKRLAGVGEQYFGPGTRLLVL.

The chain employs TRBV5-1 and TRBJ2-2; 7 bases are shared with TRBD1. V lost 5 bases, J lost 1 base, and 17 bases stayed unmatched. Germline V gives CDR1 SGHRS, CDR2 YFSETQ. There are 19 residues in the CDR3. The CDR3 protein is CASSLLPGQLQENTGELFF. As DNA, the CDR3 is TGCGCCAGCAGTCTTCTCCCGGGACAGCTCCAAGAGAACACCGGGGAGCTGTTTTTT.

The rearrangement joins TRBV5-1 to TRBJ2-3; 15 positions agree with TRBD2. CDR1 is SGHRS and CDR2 is YFSETQ in the germline V gene. V shed 2 bases, J shed 6 bases, and the junction held 10 bases outside the gene matches. CDR3 length equals 18 residues. The CDR3 protein is CASSFWTSGGAPLDTQYF. CDR3 DNA: TGCGCCAGCAGCTTTTGGACTAGCGGGGGGGCCCCCCTGGATACGCAGTATTTT. The whole variable domain, remainder taken from reference TRBV5-1 and TRBJ2-3, is KAGVTQTPRYLIKTRGQQVTLSCSPISGHRSVSWYQQTPGQGLQFLFEYFSETQRNKGNFPGRFSGRQFSNSRSEMNVSTLELGDSALYLCASSFWTSGGAPLDTQYFGPGTRLTVL.

CDR3 DNA sequence: TGTGCCAGCAGCCAAGAAATAGGGGCAACTAATGAAAAACTGTTTTTT. Translating it yields CASSQEIGATNEKLFF. The genes are TRBV4-2 and TRBJ1-4; possibly TRBD1 for D (5 bases). V lost 0 bases, J lost 0 bases, and 8 bases lay in between. CDR1 is LGHNA and CDR2 is YNFKEQ in the germline V gene. This CDR3 region has 16 residues.

This chain uses TRBV5-5 with TRBJ2-5, with a tentative D call TRBD2 (5 bases). The V end was cut by 0 bases, the J end by 2 bases, with 14 bases between. Germline CDR1 SGHKS, CDR2 YYEKEE (reference sequence). The CDR3 is 16 amino acids. The CDR3 nucleotides are TGTGCCAGCAGCTTGGGAGGGTCGAGACCGCAAGAGACCCAGTACTTC. This sequence encodes CASSLGGSRPQETQYF.

CDR3 sequence: CASSSLEAWMNTEAFF. The CDR3 bases are TGTGCCAGCAGCTCCCTTGAGGCGTGGATGAACACTGAAGCTTTCTTT. The rearrangement joins TRBV6-6 to TRBJ1-1, with D uncertain. This CDR3 contains 16 residues. The germline gives CDR1 MNHNY, CDR2 SVGAGI (reference sequence). Trimming pared 6 bases from V and 0 bases from J, leaving 17 bases between.